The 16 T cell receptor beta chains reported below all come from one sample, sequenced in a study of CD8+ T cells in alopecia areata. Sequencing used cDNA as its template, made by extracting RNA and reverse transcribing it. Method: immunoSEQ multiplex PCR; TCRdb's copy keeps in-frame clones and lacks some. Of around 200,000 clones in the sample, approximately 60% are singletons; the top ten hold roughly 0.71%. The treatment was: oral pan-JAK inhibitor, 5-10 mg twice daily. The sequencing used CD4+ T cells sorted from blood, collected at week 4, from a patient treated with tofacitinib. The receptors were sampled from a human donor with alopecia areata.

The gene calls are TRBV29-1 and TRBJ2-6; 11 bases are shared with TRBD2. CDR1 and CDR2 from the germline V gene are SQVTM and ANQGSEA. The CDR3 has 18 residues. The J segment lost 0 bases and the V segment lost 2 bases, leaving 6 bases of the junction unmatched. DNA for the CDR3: TGCAGCGTTGAAAGTCGGCTAGCGGGAGGCTCTGGGGCCAACGTCCTGACTTTC. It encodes CSVESRLAGGSGANVLTF.

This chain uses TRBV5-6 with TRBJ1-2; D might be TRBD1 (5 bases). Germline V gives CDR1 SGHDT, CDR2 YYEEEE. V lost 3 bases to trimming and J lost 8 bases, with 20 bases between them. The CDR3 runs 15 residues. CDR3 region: CASSSTDRLVRGYTF. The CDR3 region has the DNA TGTGCCAGCAGCTCCACAGACAGACTGGTGAGGGGCTACACCTTC. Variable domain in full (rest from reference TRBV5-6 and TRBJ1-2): DAGVTQSPTHLIKTRGQQVTLRCSPKSGHDTVSWYQQALGQGPQFIFQYYEEEERQRGNFPDRFSGHQFPNYSSELNVNALLLGDSALYLCASSSTDRLVRGYTFGSGTRLTVV.

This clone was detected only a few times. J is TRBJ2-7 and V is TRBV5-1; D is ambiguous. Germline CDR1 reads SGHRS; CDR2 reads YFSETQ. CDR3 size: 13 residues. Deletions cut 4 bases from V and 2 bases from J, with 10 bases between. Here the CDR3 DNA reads TGCGCCAGCAGCGGGCTGGGCACCTACGAGCAGTACTTC. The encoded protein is CASSGLGTYEQYF.

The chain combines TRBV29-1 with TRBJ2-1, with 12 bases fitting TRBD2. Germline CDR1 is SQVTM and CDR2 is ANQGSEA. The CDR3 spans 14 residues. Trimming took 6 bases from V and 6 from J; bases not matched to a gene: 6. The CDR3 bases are TGCAGCGTGCTGACTAGCGGGAGAGGCAATGAGCAGTTCTTC. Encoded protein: CSVLTSGRGNEQFF.

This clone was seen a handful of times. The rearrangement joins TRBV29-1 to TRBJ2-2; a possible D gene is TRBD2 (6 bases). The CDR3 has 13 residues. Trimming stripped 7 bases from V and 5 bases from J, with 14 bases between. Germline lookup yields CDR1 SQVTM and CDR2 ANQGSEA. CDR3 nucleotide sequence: TGCAGCGCCTCCTACGGGAGTACCGGGGAGCTGTTTTTT. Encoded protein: CSASYGSTGELFF.

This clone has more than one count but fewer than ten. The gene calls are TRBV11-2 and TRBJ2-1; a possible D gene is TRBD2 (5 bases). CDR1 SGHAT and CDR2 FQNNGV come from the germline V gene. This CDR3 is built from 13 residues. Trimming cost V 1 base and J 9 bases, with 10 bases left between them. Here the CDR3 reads CASSLVERSEQFF. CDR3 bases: TGTGCCAGCAGCTTAGTGGAGCGGAGTGAGCAGTTCTTC.

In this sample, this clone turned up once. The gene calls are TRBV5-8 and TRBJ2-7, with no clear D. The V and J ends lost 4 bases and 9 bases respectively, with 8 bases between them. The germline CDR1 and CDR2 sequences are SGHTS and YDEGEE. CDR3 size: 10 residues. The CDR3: CASSAGPQYF. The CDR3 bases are TGTGCCAGCAGCGCCGGGCCGCAGTACTTC.

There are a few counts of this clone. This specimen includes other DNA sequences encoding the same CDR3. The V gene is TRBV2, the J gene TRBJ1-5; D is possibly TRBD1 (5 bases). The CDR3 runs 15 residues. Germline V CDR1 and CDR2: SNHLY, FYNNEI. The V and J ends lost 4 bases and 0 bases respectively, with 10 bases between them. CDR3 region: CASSGDGYSNQPQHF. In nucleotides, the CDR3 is TGTGCCAGCAGTGGGGACGGCTATAGCAATCAGCCCCAGCATTTT.

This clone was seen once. CDR3 DNA: TGCGCCAGCAGCCCGGACAGTCGGAGCAATCAGCCCCAGCATTTT. As protein: CASSPDSRSNQPQHF. The chain couples TRBV5-1 to TRBJ1-5; weak D call: TRBD1 (6 bases). The ends were cut back, 4 bases at V and 1 base at J, with 12 bases in the middle. The CDR3 runs 15 residues. Germline V gene lookup returns CDR1 SGHRS and CDR2 YFSETQ. Together with reference TRBV5-1 and TRBJ1-5, the CDR3 gives the full variable domain: KAGVTQTPRYLIKTRGQQVTLSCSPISGHRSVSWYQQTPGQGLQFLFEYFSETQRNKGNFPGRFSGRQFSNSRSEMNVSTLELGDSALYLCASSPDSRSNQPQHFGDGTRLSIL.

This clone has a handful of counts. The CDR3 nucleotides read TGCAGCGCGGGGGATACGCAGTATTTT. Translating it yields CSAGDTQYF. This rearrangement joins TRBV29-1 to TRBJ2-3; TRBD2 might be the D (5 bases). This CDR3 is built from 9 residues. Germline lookup yields CDR1 SQVTM and CDR2 ANQGSEA. Trimming pared 7 bases from V and 6 bases from J, leaving 5 bases between.

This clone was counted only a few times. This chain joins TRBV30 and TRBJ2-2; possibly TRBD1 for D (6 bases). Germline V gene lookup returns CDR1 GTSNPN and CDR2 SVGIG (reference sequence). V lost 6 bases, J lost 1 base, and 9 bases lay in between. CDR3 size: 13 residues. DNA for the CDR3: TGTGCCTGCCAGACAGGGAACACCGGGGAGCTGTTTTTT. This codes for CACQTGNTGELFF.

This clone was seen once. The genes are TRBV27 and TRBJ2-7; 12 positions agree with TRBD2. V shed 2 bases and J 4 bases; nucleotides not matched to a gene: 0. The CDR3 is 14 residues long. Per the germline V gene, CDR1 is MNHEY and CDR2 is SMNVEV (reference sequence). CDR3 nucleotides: TGTGCCAGCAGTTTACTAGCGGGAGGGTACGAGCAGTACTTC. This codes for CASSLLAGGYEQYF.

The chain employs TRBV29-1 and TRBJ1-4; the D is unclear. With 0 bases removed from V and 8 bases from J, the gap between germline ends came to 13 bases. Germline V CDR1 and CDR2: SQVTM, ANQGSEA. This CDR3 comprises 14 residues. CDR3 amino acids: CSVEDRSAREKLFF. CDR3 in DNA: TGCAGCGTTGAAGATCGATCGGCAAGAGAAAAACTGTTTTTT.

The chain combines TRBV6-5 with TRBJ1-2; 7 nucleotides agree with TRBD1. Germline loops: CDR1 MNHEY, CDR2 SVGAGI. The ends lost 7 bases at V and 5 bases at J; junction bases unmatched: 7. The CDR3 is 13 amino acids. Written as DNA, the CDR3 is TGTGCCAGCACGACCCAGGGACAGTATGGCTACACCTTC. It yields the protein CASTTQGQYGYTF.

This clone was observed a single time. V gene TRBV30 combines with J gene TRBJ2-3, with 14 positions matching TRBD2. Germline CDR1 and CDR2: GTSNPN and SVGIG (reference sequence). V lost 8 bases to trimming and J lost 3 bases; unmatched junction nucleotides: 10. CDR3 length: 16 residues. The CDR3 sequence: CAGAGTSGRRTDTQYF. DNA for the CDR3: TGTGCCGGCGCTGGGACTAGCGGGAGAAGGACAGATACGCAGTATTTT.

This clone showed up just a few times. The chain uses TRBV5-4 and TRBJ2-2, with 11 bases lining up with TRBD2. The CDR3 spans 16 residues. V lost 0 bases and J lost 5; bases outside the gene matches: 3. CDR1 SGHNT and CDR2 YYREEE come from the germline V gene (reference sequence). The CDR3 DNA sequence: TGTGCCAGCAGCTTGGCCGCTAGCGGGAGGACCGGGGAGCTGTTTTTT. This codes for CASSLAASGRTGELFF.